This T cell receptor beta chain was profiled in a study of blood T cell repertoires in COVID-19. Whole-study context: Donors in the United States, Italy and Spain gave samples during acute or convalescent COVID-19. PBMCs, B-cell-depleted T cells, or T cells were the source of the cDNA or gDNA that made up the material.

The CDR3 runs to 16 residues. Germline loops: CDR1 SGHNT, CDR2 YENEEA. Trimming pared 5 bases from V and 0 bases from J, leaving 15 bases between. Authors' methods: Nucleated cell counts were estimated from reference gene primer amplification. Measured with immunoSEQ multiplex PCR; TCRdb has only the in-frame clones, and not every one. V and J calls and clone size come straight from that table; D and trimming were deduced from the DNA. In the table there are a few hundred thousand clones, 86% of which are singletons. This receptor was obtained from a man in his 60s with acute or convalescent COVID-19. The chain employs TRBV11-3 and TRBJ2-3; tentative D call: TRBD2 (5 bases). Sequencing used peripheral blood. CDR3 sequence (DNA): TGTGCCAGCAGCCACATCTTAGCGCCTAGCACAGATACGCAGTATTTT. Encoded protein: CASSHILAPSTDTQYF.